This T cell receptor (beta chain) was captured in a study of control samples from healthy donors and cancer patients (TCRdb year 2020). Library construction relied on the immunoSEQ multiplex PCR assay. TCRdb stores this immuneACCESS table with in-frame sequences only. Part of the clones is absent; in the studies checked, under half of the shortfall reflects unresolved V genes, and no reason is known for the rest. The sample has just under 80,000 clones on record, 70% to 90% of them singletons. The top ten clones comprise 1.9% of the sample. In its sample, this clone was seen once. What this receptor recognizes is not known. There are no base qualities to consult, and no much larger clone falls within one base. The junction shows trimming of 5 bases on V and 5 bases on J, and the gene matches do not reach 5 bases of it. Taken from cysteine to phenylalanine, the CDR3 has 14 residues. The CDR3 DNA has 42 bases and is translated from base 1. According to the germline V gene, CDR1 reads SGHVS and CDR2 reads FQNEAQ.

This chain is built from TRBV7-8 and TRBJ1-1, and 10 bases in between align with TRBD1. Sequenced: PBMCs. The clonotype comes from a woman aged 55-70 years with head and neck cancer. The nucleotides read TGTGCCAGCAGCGTCCGGGACAGGGGAACTGAAGCTTTCTTT. This sequence encodes CASSVRDRGTEAFF.